This section outlines one TCR beta chain sequence together with its context. What it binds is not known. Germline CDR1 reads LNHDA; CDR2 reads SQIVND (reference sequence). The CDR3 runs to 14 residues. The ends were cut back, 6 bases at V and 2 bases at J, with 13 bases in the middle. These data are taken from a study of T cell responses to AZD1222 COVID-19 vaccine. Study outcomes and limitations: The donor cohort was predominantly white British with a female majority, and clonal diversity may have been underestimated. Only six people who got AZD1222 tested seropositive at baseline.

Sequencing used immunoSEQ multiplex PCR; TCRdb keeps in-frame clones, though not all of them. The sample lists tens of thousands of clones; roughly 88% were seen once. The TCR originated in an adult in good health. The chain joins TRBV19 to TRBJ1-2; D is unclear. The sample in question was peripheral blood, obtained on day 0 of AZD1222 vaccination. The CDR3 sequence: CASSLTGFNYGYTF. CDR3 bases: TGTGCCAGTAGCCTGACCGGGTTCAACTATGGCTACACCTTC.